The source of this T cell receptor (beta chain) is a study of T cells in Graves' hyperthyroidism and ophthalmopathy. Germline assignment: CDR1 KGHDR and CDR2 SFDVKD. V dropped 3 bases and J dropped 7; count of bases not matched to a gene: 10. This CDR3 has 16 amino acids. This clonotype showed up just a few times. TCR beta CDR3 region amplification was performed from RNA transcripts. TCR CDR3 underwent first-round RT-PCR with the HTBI primer set. Using its own MiXCR run on the multiplex PCR reads, TCRdb lists one record per CDR3 protein. Counted here are about 290,000 distinct CDR3 sequences, nearly 15% occurring once; the ten biggest clones make up roughly 31%.

Sequences were obtained from blood. The receptor's source is a woman between 45 and 65 years old with Graves' hyperthyroidism that later progressed to Graves' ophthalmopathy. The gene calls are TRBV24-1 and TRBJ2-1; 8 bases are a match to TRBD1. The CDR3 nucleotides read TGTGCCACCAGTGATCCCCGGACAGGGAACACGAATGAGCAGTTCTTC. Translating gives CATSDPRTGNTNEQFF.